This T cell receptor beta chain was documented in a study of CD8 T cells in Susac syndrome (dated by TCRdb to about 2019). The study in broad terms: Of the Susac syndrome patients who were sequenced, more than five had clinically active disease and eight or nine were in clinical remission. At the time of blood withdrawal, Susac syndrome patients were either therapy-naive, taking corticosteroids (with some also receiving IVIg), or on IVIg alone. The study used repertoire sequencing to test whether antigen drove CD8+ T cell activation and differentiation in Susac syndrome. The clonality of the CD8+ T cell repertoire was compared across approximately eleven healthy donors, around 14 Susac syndrome patients and fewer than 16 multiple sclerosis patients.

V is shortened by 0 bases, J by 12 bases, and the region joining them spans 11 bases. Taken from cysteine to phenylalanine, the CDR3 has 12 residues. The CDR3 DNA has 36 bases and is translated from base 1. RNA was extracted using the RNeasy kit, and roughly 0.5 to 1 ug of the RNA was reverse transcribed with random hexamers. The immunoSEQ multiplex PCR assay, covering 54 Vbeta and 13 Jbeta segments, was used to amplify TCR beta CDR3 regions. PCR amplification bias was corrected by using a synthetic template baseline for primer optimization and computational correction. The authors' pipeline ran thus. Reads were assigned to V, D and J genes according to IMGT and analyzed in immunoSEQ Analyzer, with only productive sequences retained. Clonality was calculated as one minus the Shannon entropy normalized by log2 of the number of productive unique sequences. For each patient and control, public and private clones were evaluated among the 100 most prevalent clones. Susac-specific clones were defined as absent from healthy and MS cohorts, some 1,000 published viral clones and other ImmuneACCESS disease sequences. TCRdb trimmed public reads at Q25 via fastp, called clones via MiXCR and kept in-frame beta chains. Here each entry gathers all rows of one CDR3 protein and keeps the most common genes and DNA. TCRdb assigned the V and J calls; the authors' analysis was not used. The sample table holds about 120,000 distinct CDR3 sequences, of which around 94% were seen once. The ten largest clones represent around 0.28% of the sample.

High-throughput TCR beta sequencing profiled peripheral blood CD8+ and CD4+ T cells from healthy donors, Susac syndrome patients and multiple sclerosis patients. Recently defined diagnostic criteria for definite or probable disease were met by the Susac syndrome patients. Bulk CD8+ and CD4+ T cells were purified magnetically by negative isolation, whereas CD8+ TEMRA cells were enriched by FACS. Blood was drawn into EDTA tubes, processed within 24 hours, and PBMCs were isolated by density gradient centrifugation. PBMCs intended for TCR sequencing were cryopreserved in liquid nitrogen and thawed later in a water bath at 37 degrees C. The sorted or isolated CD4+, CD8+ and CD8+ TEMRA cells had a purity of 90% or higher. As for this clonotype: Its antigen is still unknown. Base-call qualities are not available, and no considerably larger clone is one nucleotide away.

Findings and caveats that apply to the study as a whole: CD8+ repertoires in Susac syndrome showed clonal expansion, which was highest in CD8+ TEMRA cells and was greater in clinically active patients than in remitting patients. Approximately 17 Susac-specific public clones were identified in the total CD8+ repertoire, and several Susac-specific public clones were identified in the CD8+ TEMRA repertoire. The study acknowledged that relatively few individuals were included in the TCR sequencing and HLA analysis.

This receptor was taken from a human donor with Susac syndrome. Rearrangement joined TRBV12-3 or TRBV12-4 to TRBJ2-5, with TRBD2 tentatively as D gene (7 bases match). The sequencing input was CD8+ T cells from PBMCs. The CDR3 corresponds to CASSLALGGEYF. At the DNA level, the sequence is TGTGCCAGCAGTTTAGCGTTAGGGGGGGAGTACTTC.